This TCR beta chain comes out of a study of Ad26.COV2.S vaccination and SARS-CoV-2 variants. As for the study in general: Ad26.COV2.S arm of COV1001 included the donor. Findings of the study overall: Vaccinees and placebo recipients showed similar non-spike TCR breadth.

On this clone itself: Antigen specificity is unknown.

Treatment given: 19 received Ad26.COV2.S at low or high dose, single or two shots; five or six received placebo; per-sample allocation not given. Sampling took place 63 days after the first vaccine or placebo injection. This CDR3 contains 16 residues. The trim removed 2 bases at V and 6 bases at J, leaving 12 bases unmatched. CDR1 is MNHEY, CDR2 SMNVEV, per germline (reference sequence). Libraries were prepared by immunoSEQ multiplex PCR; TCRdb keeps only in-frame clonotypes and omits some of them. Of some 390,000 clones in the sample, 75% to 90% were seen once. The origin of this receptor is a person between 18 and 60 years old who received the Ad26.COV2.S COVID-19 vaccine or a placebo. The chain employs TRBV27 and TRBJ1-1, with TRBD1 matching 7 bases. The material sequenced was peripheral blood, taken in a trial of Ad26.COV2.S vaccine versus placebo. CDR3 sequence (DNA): TGTGCCAGCAGTTTACTCACCGACAGGGTTGGGGCTGAAGCTTTCTTT. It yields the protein CASSLLTDRVGAEAFF.